A single sample gave rise to the 18 T cell receptor beta chains below, sequenced in a study of monozygotic twins with inflammatory bowel disease. TCRdb reprocessed the 5' RACE reads and stores each CDR3 protein as one record, lacking DNA. The sample yields 350,000 to 400,000 distinct CDR3 sequences, of which the top ten take up 2.6%. Sequenced sample: blood. The origin of the receptors is a human donor with ulcerative colitis or Crohn's disease, or a healthy co-twin of an affected twin (not recorded which).

This rearrangement joins TRBV10-3 to TRBJ1-1. The CDR3 length is 16 residues. Germline CDR1 and CDR2: ENHRY and SYGVKD. This chain's CDR3 is CAISENRGPENTEAFF.

The chain links TRBV7-9 to TRBJ2-7; TCRdb lists TRBD1, though no DNA is available to test this call. The CDR3 loop spans 17 amino acids. Germline CDR1 and CDR2: SEHNR and FQNEAQ (reference sequence). CDR3 in amino acids: CASSSDRVPSRGYEQYF. The full variable domain, in which reference TRBV7-9 and TRBJ2-7 provide the parts outside the CDR3, is DTGVSQNPRHKITKRGQNVTFRCDPISEHNRLYWYRQTLGQGPEFLTYFQNEAQLEKSRLLSDRFSAERPKGSFSTLEIQRTEQGDSAMYLCASSSDRVPSRGYEQYFGPGTRLTVT.

The chain is built from TRBV29-1 and TRBJ2-5; with no DNA, the TCRdb D assignment of TRBD1 cannot be verified. Germline loops: CDR1 SQVTM, CDR2 ANQGSEA. The CDR3 loop spans 14 amino acids. The CDR3 loop reads CSVDRGLLRETQYF.

The J gene is TRBJ1-1, the V gene TRBV5-1. The CDR3 is made up of 14 amino acids. Germline loops: CDR1 SGHRS, CDR2 YFSETQ. Here the CDR3 reads CASSTGDLGTEAFF.

The chain couples TRBV5-1 to TRBJ2-5. This CDR3 region has 14 residues. Germline V CDR1 and CDR2: SGHRS, YFSETQ. CDR3 residues: CASSSLTVQETQYF.

The J gene is TRBJ2-3, the V gene TRBV6-5; no DNA is available, so the TRBD1 call from TCRdb remains unchecked. The CDR3 is 18 amino acids. Germline assignment: CDR1 MNHEY and CDR2 SVGAGI. Here the CDR3 reads CASSYSRWGLAPTDTQYF.

This chain uses TRBV18 with TRBJ2-4; TCRdb gives TRBD2 as the D gene, but with no DNA this cannot be confirmed. The CDR3 is made up of 15 amino acids. In germline, CDR1 is KGHSH, CDR2 LQKENI. The CDR3 sequence: CASSPPGSAKNIQYF.

The chain joins TRBV7-9 to TRBJ2-1. This CDR3 is 15 amino acids long. Germline values: CDR1 SEHNR, CDR2 FQNEAQ (reference sequence). The CDR3 protein is CASSSRTSSYNEQFF. The full variable domain, in which reference TRBV7-9 and TRBJ2-1 provide the parts outside the CDR3, is DTGVSQNPRHKITKRGQNVTFRCDPISEHNRLYWYRQTLGQGPEFLTYFQNEAQLEKSRLLSDRFSAERPKGSFSTLEIQRTEQGDSAMYLCASSSRTSSYNEQFFGPGTRLTVL.

The rearrangement joins TRBV6-1 to TRBJ1-5; there is no DNA to check the TCRdb D call of TRBD1. The CDR3 contains 15 residues. The germline V gene encodes CDR1 MNHNS and CDR2 SASEGT. The CDR3 protein is CASSRTGWGNQPQHF.

This chain connects TRBV7-2 to TRBJ2-7; TCRdb indicates TRBD1, and absent DNA this call remains unverified. CDR3 size: 15 residues. The germline V gene encodes CDR1 SGHTA and CDR2 FQGNSA. The chain's CDR3 is CASSLVGTGTYEQYF.

This sequence joins TRBV7-9 and TRBJ1-1; TCRdb returns TRBD1, unconfirmable since there is no DNA. The CDR3 sequence is 14 residues long. Germline CDR1 is SEHNR and CDR2 is FQNEAQ (reference sequence). The chain's CDR3 is CASSGGLRDTEAFF. The variable domain in full, with the rest retrieved from reference TRBV7-9 and TRBJ1-1, is DTGVSQNPRHKITKRGQNVTFRCDPISEHNRLYWYRQTLGQGPEFLTYFQNEAQLEKSRLLSDRFSAERPKGSFSTLEIQRTEQGDSAMYLCASSGGLRDTEAFFGQGTRLTVV.

The V gene is TRBV6-2 or TRBV6-3, the J gene TRBJ1-5; the D gene TCRdb calls, TRBD1, cannot be checked with no DNA. This CDR3 contains 15 residues. Germline CDR1 MNHEY, CDR2 SVGEGT. This CDR3 reads CASSYGGQGNQPQHF.

CDR3 in amino acids: CASRDGLADTQYF. V usage is TRBV12-3 or TRBV12-4 and J usage is TRBJ2-3. There are 13 residues in the CDR3.

The chain recombines TRBV7-9 with TRBJ1-2. This CDR3 comprises 15 residues. Germline lookup yields CDR1 SEHNR and CDR2 FQNEAQ (reference sequence). CDR3 in amino acids: CASSLAGRPIYGYTF.

The genes are TRBV5-1 and TRBJ1-2; TCRdb lists TRBD1, though no DNA is available to test this call. Germline CDR1 SGHRS, CDR2 YFSETQ. CDR3 length: 17 amino acids. CDR3: CASSPGGGARPNYGYTF.

V usage is TRBV7-7 and J usage is TRBJ2-1; there is no DNA to check the TCRdb D call of TRBD2. The CDR3 contains 14 residues. Germline V gives CDR1 SSHAT, CDR2 FNYEAQ (reference sequence). The CDR3 reads CASSPIAGGLEQFF.

The chain employs TRBV5-1 and TRBJ1-1; the D call of TRBD1 rests on TCRdb alone, since no DNA is present to check it. The CDR3 extends over 16 amino acids. Per the germline V gene, CDR1 is SGHRS and CDR2 is YFSETQ. CDR3 residues: CASGLGTGGLNTEAFF.

The chain uses TRBV3-1 and TRBJ1-2; TCRdb returns TRBD1, unconfirmable since there is no DNA. CDR3 length: 17 residues. From germline, CDR1 is LGHDT and CDR2 YNNKEL (reference sequence). The CDR3 spells CASSQDGTGPANYGYTF.